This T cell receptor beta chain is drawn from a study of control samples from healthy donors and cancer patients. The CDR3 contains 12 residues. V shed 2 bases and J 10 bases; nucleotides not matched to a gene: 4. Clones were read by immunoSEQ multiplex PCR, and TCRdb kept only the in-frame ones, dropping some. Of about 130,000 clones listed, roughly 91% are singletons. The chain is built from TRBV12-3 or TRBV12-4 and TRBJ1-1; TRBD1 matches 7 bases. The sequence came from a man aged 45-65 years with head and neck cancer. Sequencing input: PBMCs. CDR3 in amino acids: CASSLRGPGAFF. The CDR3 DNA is TGTGCCAGCAGTTTAAGGGGGCCTGGAGCTTTCTTT.